A selection of T cell receptor beta chains follows, all from one sample in a study of shared T cell receptors in the human thymus. Profiled with immunoSEQ multiplex PCR; TCRdb holds only in-frame clones, not every one. This repertoire shows roughly 660,000 clones, more than 75% found once; its top ten account for 0.008% to 0.011%. These same records also appear under a second study, on human thymus T cells.

Sequenced sample: thymocytes. Receptor source: a boy younger than two with a congenital heart defect. CDR3s include the opening cysteine and the closing phenylalanine or tryptophan. D genes are given only for firm matches. Expanded clones get a size class; other rows say once, few or many, or leave the size out.

V gene: TRBV5-8; CDR3 length: 17; J gene: TRBJ1-1; clone size: .; D gene: .; CDR3 DNA: TGTGCCAGCAGCTTGACCGGTAAGCGGCTCCTTAACACTGAAGCTTTCTTT; CDR3 protein: CASSLTGKRLLNTEAFF
V gene: TRBV11-2; CDR3 length: 15; J gene: TRBJ2-7; clone size: .; D gene: .; CDR3 DNA: TGTGCCAGCAGCTTCAAGGACTTAGCCCCCTACGAGCAGTACTTC; CDR3 protein: CASSFKDLAPYEQYF
V gene: TRBV23-1; CDR3 length: 14; J gene: TRBJ1-2; clone size: .; D gene: .; CDR3 DNA: TGCGCCAGCAGTCAATTCGTCACAGAGTATGGCTACACCTTC; CDR3 protein: CASSQFVTEYGYTF
V gene: TRBV19; CDR3 length: 18; J gene: TRBJ1-1; clone size: .; D gene: TRBD1; CDR3 DNA: TGTGCCAGTAGTATAAGGCCGGTACCGGGACAGGGTAACACTGAAGCTTTCTTT; CDR3 protein: CASSIRPVPGQGNTEAFF
V gene: TRBV6-1; CDR3 length: 14; J gene: TRBJ1-1; clone size: .; D gene: TRBD1; CDR3 DNA: TGTGCCAGCAGTGAAGGGGACAGGGAGACTGAAGCTTTCTTT; CDR3 protein: CASSEGDRETEAFF
V gene: TRBV15; CDR3 length: 14; J gene: TRBJ2-5; clone size: .; D gene: .; CDR3 DNA: TGTGCCACCAGCAGAGGTCGTTCCAGGGGTGGCCAGTACTTC; CDR3 protein: CATSRGRSRGGQYF
V gene: TRBV29-1; CDR3 length: 14; J gene: TRBJ2-5; clone size: .; D gene: TRBD1; CDR3 DNA: TGCAGCGTGAATGCGGACAGGGGTGGAGAGACCCAGTACTTC; CDR3 protein: CSVNADRGGETQYF
V gene: TRBV27; CDR3 length: 17; J gene: TRBJ2-7; clone size: once; D gene: TRBD1; CDR3 DNA: TGTGCCAGCAGTTTATCTTCGACAGGGGAGATGGTCAACGAGCAGTACTTC; CDR3 protein: CASSLSSTGEMVNEQYF
V gene: TRBV5-6; CDR3 length: 14; J gene: TRBJ1-5; clone size: .; D gene: .; CDR3 DNA: TGTGCCAGCAGCTTCGAAGCGGGCAATCAGCCCCAGCATTTT; CDR3 protein: CASSFEAGNQPQHF
V gene: TRBV28; CDR3 length: 18; J gene: TRBJ2-6; clone size: few; D gene: TRBD1; CDR3 DNA: TGTGCCAGCAGTTGGGGACAGGGAAATTTCTCTGGGGCCAACGTCCTGACTTTC; CDR3 protein: CASSWGQGNFSGANVLTF
V gene: TRBV7-8; CDR3 length: 16; J gene: TRBJ1-2; clone size: .; D gene: TRBD1; CDR3 DNA: TGTGCCAGCAGCTCGTCCCACGGACAGGGCTACTATGGCTACACCTTC; CDR3 protein: CASSSSHGQGYYGYTF
V gene: TRBV28; CDR3 length: 15; J gene: TRBJ1-2; clone size: .; D gene: .; CDR3 DNA: TGTGCCAGCAGTTTATTCGGTCCCTTTTCCTATGGCTACACCTTC; CDR3 protein: CASSLFGPFSYGYTF
V gene: TRBV7-9; CDR3 length: 15; J gene: TRBJ2-7; clone size: .; D gene: .; CDR3 DNA: TGTGCCAGCAGCTTAGACGACGGGAGCACCTACGAGCAGTACTTC; CDR3 protein: CASSLDDGSTYEQYF
V gene: TRBV6-5; CDR3 length: 16; J gene: TRBJ1-1; clone size: .; D gene: TRBD1; CDR3 DNA: TGTGCCAGCAGTTACGTCACCGGGACAGCGAACACTGAAGCTTTCTTT; CDR3 protein: CASSYVTGTANTEAFF
V gene: TRBV7-9; CDR3 length: 19; J gene: TRBJ2-3; clone size: .; D gene: .; CDR3 DNA: TGTGCCAGCAGCTATATCAGAAAATCACCGATTTCTAGCACAGATACGCAGTATTTT; CDR3 protein: CASSYIRKSPISSTDTQYF
V gene: TRBV10-3; CDR3 length: 11; J gene: TRBJ1-2; clone size: .; D gene: .; CDR3 DNA: TGTGCCATCCGAGTTCCCTATGGCTACACCTTC; CDR3 protein: CAIRVPYGYTF
V gene: TRBV28; CDR3 length: 15; J gene: TRBJ2-7; clone size: .; D gene: .; CDR3 DNA: TGTGCCAGCAGTTCCGGAATAGCGGTCTCCTACGAGCAGTACTTC; CDR3 protein: CASSSGIAVSYEQYF
V gene: TRBV5-4; CDR3 length: 18; J gene: TRBJ2-1; clone size: once; D gene: .; CDR3 DNA: TGTGCCAGCAGCCCAGGGGCCGGCGGCGGAAGCTCCTACAATGAGCAGTTCTTC; CDR3 protein: CASSPGAGGGSSYNEQFF
V gene: TRBV6-6; CDR3 length: 15; J gene: TRBJ1-5; clone size: .; D gene: TRBD1; CDR3 DNA: TGTGCCAGCAGTACTGACAGGGATAGCAATCAGCCCCAGCATTTT; CDR3 protein: CASSTDRDSNQPQHF
V gene: TRBV15; CDR3 length: 15; J gene: TRBJ1-5; clone size: .; D gene: .; CDR3 DNA: TGTGCCACCAGCAGAGGAGGGGGTCTCAATCAGCCCCAGCATTTT; CDR3 protein: CATSRGGGLNQPQHF
V gene: TRBV5-1; CDR3 length: 14; J gene: TRBJ2-1; clone size: .; D gene: TRBD2; CDR3 DNA: TGCGCCAGCAGTCAGACAGCGGGAGAGGATGAGCAGTTCTTC; CDR3 protein: CASSQTAGEDEQFF
V gene: TRBV6-1; CDR3 length: 15; J gene: TRBJ2-3; clone size: .; D gene: TRBD1; CDR3 DNA: TGTGCCAGCAGTGACCCGGGACAGGGATCGGATACGCAGTATTTT; CDR3 protein: CASSDPGQGSDTQYF
V gene: TRBV7-6; CDR3 length: 16; J gene: TRBJ2-7; clone size: .; D gene: .; CDR3 DNA: TGTGCCAGCAGCTACCTGGACACATCGACGACCTACGAGCAGTACTTC; CDR3 protein: CASSYLDTSTTYEQYF
V gene: TRBV9; CDR3 length: 15; J gene: TRBJ2-3; clone size: .; D gene: TRBD2; CDR3 DNA: TGTGCCAGCAGCGTAGCAGCGGGAGATACAGATACGCAGTATTTT; CDR3 protein: CASSVAAGDTDTQYF
V gene: TRBV28; CDR3 length: 15; J gene: TRBJ1-5; clone size: .; D gene: TRBD1; CDR3 DNA: TGTGCCAGCAGTTTATTTGGACAGGCTCATCAGCCCCAGCATTTT; CDR3 protein: CASSLFGQAHQPQHF
V gene: TRBV7-8; CDR3 length: 14; J gene: TRBJ2-7; clone size: .; D gene: .; CDR3 DNA: TGTGCCAGCAGCTACCTACAGGGTTCCTACGAGCAGTACTTC; CDR3 protein: CASSYLQGSYEQYF
V gene: TRBV5-1; CDR3 length: 15; J gene: TRBJ2-3; clone size: once; D gene: .; CDR3 DNA: TGCGCCAGCAGCTTAGTGGTCTATAGCACAGATACGCAGTATTTT; CDR3 protein: CASSLVVYSTDTQYF
V gene: TRBV7-9; CDR3 length: 15; J gene: TRBJ2-6; clone size: .; D gene: .; CDR3 DNA: TGTGCCAGCAGCCATGTGGGCACTGGGGCCAACGTCCTGACTTTC; CDR3 protein: CASSHVGTGANVLTF
V gene: TRBV28; CDR3 length: 14; J gene: TRBJ1-5; clone size: .; D gene: .; CDR3 DNA: TGTGCCAGCAGCGCCGTTACTCTCAATCAGCCCCAGCATTTT; CDR3 protein: CASSAVTLNQPQHF
V gene: TRBV4-3; CDR3 length: 12; J gene: TRBJ2-7; clone size: .; D gene: .; CDR3 DNA: TGCGCCAGCAGCCAAGAGGGCGACGAGCAGTACTTC; CDR3 protein: CASSQEGDEQYF
V gene: TRBV19; CDR3 length: 14; J gene: TRBJ2-3; clone size: .; D gene: TRBD1; CDR3 DNA: TGTGCCAGTAGTGCGGTTAGGGGGCGGGATACGCAGTATTTT; CDR3 protein: CASSAVRGRDTQYF
V gene: TRBV7-7; CDR3 length: 15; J gene: TRBJ2-1; clone size: .; D gene: TRBD2; CDR3 DNA: TGTGCCAGCAGCTTAGCCGCGGGAGGGGGGAATGAGCAGTTCTTC; CDR3 protein: CASSLAAGGGNEQFF
V gene: TRBV15; CDR3 length: 16; J gene: TRBJ1-5; clone size: .; D gene: TRBD1; CDR3 DNA: TGTGCCACCAGCCCACGGACAGGGGGCGGCAATCAGCCCCAGCATTTT; CDR3 protein: CATSPRTGGGNQPQHF
V gene: TRBV4-1; CDR3 length: 17; J gene: TRBJ2-7; clone size: .; D gene: TRBD1; CDR3 DNA: TGCGCCAGCAGCCAAGAGACCGGGACAGGAGCGTCCTACGAGCAGTACTTC; CDR3 protein: CASSQETGTGASYEQYF
V gene: TRBV10-3; CDR3 length: 12; J gene: TRBJ2-7; clone size: .; D gene: .; CDR3 DNA: TGTGCCACCTCTTGGCCCTCCTACGAGCAGTACTTC; CDR3 protein: CATSWPSYEQYF
V gene: TRBV4-2; CDR3 length: 14; J gene: TRBJ2-7; clone size: .; D gene: .; CDR3 DNA: TGTGCCAGCAGCCACCCGGGACAAAACTACGAGCAGTACTTC; CDR3 protein: CASSHPGQNYEQYF
V gene: TRBV7-8; CDR3 length: 12; J gene: TRBJ1-5; clone size: .; D gene: .; CDR3 DNA: TGTGCCAGCAGCTTAAACCGGCAGCCCCAGCATTTT; CDR3 protein: CASSLNRQPQHF
V gene: TRBV28; CDR3 length: 18; J gene: TRBJ2-7; clone size: .; D gene: TRBD2; CDR3 DNA: TGTGCCAGCAGTTTAGAAGGGCGGCAGCGGGAGGAGAGTTACGAGCAGTACTTC; CDR3 protein: CASSLEGRQREESYEQYF
V gene: TRBV5-1; CDR3 length: 14; J gene: TRBJ2-2; clone size: .; D gene: .; CDR3 DNA: TGCGCCAGCTCTGTCAGAACGAACACCGGGGAGCTGTTTTTT; CDR3 protein: CASSVRTNTGELFF
V gene: TRBV30; CDR3 length: 14; J gene: TRBJ2-1; clone size: .; D gene: TRBD2; CDR3 DNA: TGTGCCTGGAGCCGGCCGGGTCTAGCGGAAGGTCTGTTCTTC; CDR3 protein: CAWSRPGLAEGLFF
V gene: TRBV25-1; CDR3 length: 15; J gene: TRBJ2-7; clone size: .; D gene: TRBD1; CDR3 DNA: TGTGCCAGCAGTCCAAATTCCGGGACAGGGAACGAGCAGTACTTC; CDR3 protein: CASSPNSGTGNEQYF
V gene: TRBV2; CDR3 length: 15; J gene: TRBJ1-2; clone size: .; D gene: TRBD1; CDR3 DNA: TGTGCCAGCAGAAGAGGGACAGGGCCTAACTATGGCTACACCTTC; CDR3 protein: CASRRGTGPNYGYTF
V gene: TRBV15; CDR3 length: 15; J gene: TRBJ1-5; clone size: .; D gene: TRBD1; CDR3 DNA: TGTGCCACCTCCAGGGACAGTTATAGCAATCAGCCCCAGCATTTT; CDR3 protein: CATSRDSYSNQPQHF
V gene: TRBV7-9; CDR3 length: 16; J gene: TRBJ1-1; clone size: .; D gene: TRBD1; CDR3 DNA: TGTGCCAGCAGCTTTGCTCCCGGGACAGCGAACACTGAAGCTTTCTTT; CDR3 protein: CASSFAPGTANTEAFF
V gene: TRBV29-1; CDR3 length: 14; J gene: TRBJ2-7; clone size: .; D gene: TRBD2; CDR3 DNA: TGCAGCTGCCGGTTGACGGGAGGACCCTACGAGCAGTACTTC; CDR3 protein: CSCRLTGGPYEQYF
V gene: TRBV4-3; CDR3 length: 15; J gene: TRBJ1-1; clone size: .; D gene: .; CDR3 DNA: TGCGCCAGCAGCCAAGAACTCGGGAGGGACACTGAAGCTTTCTTT; CDR3 protein: CASSQELGRDTEAFF
V gene: TRBV5-6; CDR3 length: 15; J gene: TRBJ1-2; clone size: .; D gene: .; CDR3 DNA: TGTGCCAGCAGCTTAATGGCAATCCCTGACTATGGCTACACCTTC; CDR3 protein: CASSLMAIPDYGYTF
V gene: TRBV7-9; CDR3 length: 15; J gene: TRBJ2-3; clone size: .; D gene: .; CDR3 DNA: TGTGCCAGCACCCCCGGTGGCCCAGGGCGGGATACGCAGTATTTT; CDR3 protein: CASTPGGPGRDTQYF
V gene: TRBV19; CDR3 length: 16; J gene: TRBJ2-2; clone size: .; D gene: TRBD1; CDR3 DNA: TGTGCCAGTAGTACCCGACAGGGGAAATGGACCGGGGAGCTGTTTTTT; CDR3 protein: CASSTRQGKWTGELFF
V gene: TRBV18; CDR3 length: 18; J gene: TRBJ2-2; clone size: .; D gene: TRBD2; CDR3 DNA: TGTGCCAGCTCACCCCGGGAGGTGGAGGGATATGACACCGGGGAGCTGTTTTTT; CDR3 protein: CASSPREVEGYDTGELFF
V gene: TRBV5-6; CDR3 length: 17; J gene: TRBJ2-2; clone size: .; D gene: TRBD2; CDR3 DNA: TGTGCCAGCAGCTTGGCTACGACTAGCGGGAAAGGCGGGGAGCTGTTTTTT; CDR3 protein: CASSLATTSGKGGELFF
V gene: TRBV14; CDR3 length: 15; J gene: TRBJ1-2; clone size: .; D gene: TRBD1; CDR3 DNA: TGTGCCAGCAGCCAGGACAGGGGGCAGGACTATGGCTACACCTTC; CDR3 protein: CASSQDRGQDYGYTF
V gene: TRBV28; CDR3 length: 12; J gene: TRBJ2-7; clone size: .; D gene: .; CDR3 DNA: TGTGCCAGCAGTCCCCCGGCCTACGAGCAGTACTTC; CDR3 protein: CASSPPAYEQYF
V gene: TRBV4-2; CDR3 length: 15; J gene: TRBJ2-3; clone size: .; D gene: TRBD2; CDR3 DNA: TGTGCCAGCAGCCAAGGGCGGGAGGGCACAGATACGCAGTATTTT; CDR3 protein: CASSQGREGTDTQYF
V gene: TRBV5-4; CDR3 length: 17; J gene: TRBJ1-3; clone size: .; D gene: .; CDR3 DNA: TGTGCCAGCAGCTTGGGGGGGCGGCAAGACTCTGGAAACACCATATATTTT; CDR3 protein: CASSLGGRQDSGNTIYF
V gene: TRBV18; CDR3 length: 16; J gene: TRBJ2-7; clone size: .; D gene: TRBD1; CDR3 DNA: TGTGCCAGCTCACCCATGCAGGGGGAAGAAACCTACGAGCAGTACTTC; CDR3 protein: CASSPMQGEETYEQYF
V gene: TRBV29-1; CDR3 length: 15; J gene: TRBJ2-1; clone size: .; D gene: .; CDR3 DNA: TGCAGCGTTCCCCGAGTCAGCGGTCCTTACAATGAGCAGTTCTTC; CDR3 protein: CSVPRVSGPYNEQFF
V gene: TRBV7-9; CDR3 length: 13; J gene: TRBJ2-1; clone size: .; D gene: TRBD2; CDR3 DNA: TGTGCCAGCAGCTGGACTAGCGGGAGGGCAGAATTCTTC; CDR3 protein: CASSWTSGRAEFF
V gene: TRBV5-1; CDR3 length: 15; J gene: TRBJ1-1; clone size: .; D gene: TRBD1; CDR3 DNA: TGCGCCAGCAGCTTGGAAACAGGGGCGAACACTGAAGCTTTCTTT; CDR3 protein: CASSLETGANTEAFF
V gene: TRBV12-2; CDR3 length: 14; J gene: TRBJ2-7; clone size: .; D gene: .; CDR3 DNA: TGTGCAAGTCGTCCCGGGACTAGCGGGGGCGAGCAGTACTTC; CDR3 protein: CASRPGTSGGEQYF